This is a list of T cell receptor beta chains from one sample in a study of vaccination and CD4 T cells after COVID-19. TCRdb re-called the PCR reads with MiXCR, one entry per CDR3 protein. The table shows about 10,000 distinct CDR3 sequences, with 65% to 75% occurring only once. Which antigens these TCRs recognize remains unknown. The sequencing input was CD4+ T cells from blood, cultured in vitro. The receptor source for this set is a human donor who had recovered from COVID-19. Both conserved end residues are part of each CDR3. A D gene is named only where the DNA matches it firmly. Part of the rows lack a size; the others show once, few, many or a class for expanded clones.

clone_size	d_call	v_call	j_call	cdr3_aa	cdr3_nt
few	NA	TRBV30	TRBJ2-5	CAWTRRETQYF	TGTGCCTGGACCCGGAGAGAGACCCAGTACTTC
NA	NA	TRBV7-6	TRBJ2-1	CASSSQAPSRVQYNEQFF	TGTGCCAGCAGCTCACAGGCCCCCTCGAGGGTACAGTACAATGAGCAGTTCTTC
NA	NA	TRBV7-9	TRBJ2-1	CASSLQSVDYNEQFF	TGTGCCAGCAGCTTGCAGTCTGTGGACTACAATGAGCAGTTCTTC
NA	NA	TRBV4-1	TRBJ1-2	CASSQERQALNYGYTF	TGCGCCAGCAGCCAAGAGAGACAGGCCCTGAACTATGGCTACACCTTC
NA	NA	TRBV7-6	TRBJ2-1	CASSLELLRANEQFF	TGTGCCAGCAGCTTAGAACTACTGAGGGCCAATGAGCAGTTCTTC
NA	NA	TRBV15	TRBJ2-1	CATSRDNLGEQFF	TGTGCCACCAGCAGAGATAATCTAGGGGAGCAGTTCTTC
NA	NA	TRBV20-1	TRBJ1-4	CSAQPGRDNEKLFF	TGCAGTGCTCAGCCGGGTAGGGATAATGAAAAACTGTTTTTT
NA	NA	TRBV14	TRBJ1-2	CASSQEGRSGGYTF	TGTGCCAGCAGCCAAGAAGGACGCTCGGGAGGCTACACCTTC
NA	NA	TRBV19	TRBJ1-5	CASSTEGFYQPQHF	TGTGCCAGTAGTACTGAGGGGTTTTATCAGCCCCAGCATTTT
NA	NA	TRBV5-1	TRBJ2-5	CASSLGDTLIGQETQYF	TGCGCCAGCAGCTTGGGGGACACACTCATCGGGCAAGAGACCCAGTACTTC
NA	NA	TRBV4-1	TRBJ1-3	CASSQVANGRGSGNTIYF	TGCGCCAGCAGCCAAGTGGCGAACGGGAGGGGTTCTGGAAACACCATATATTTT
NA	NA	TRBV5-4	TRBJ1-1	CASSSTVNTEAFF	TGTGCCAGCAGCTCTACAGTGAACACTGAAGCTTTCTTT
NA	TRBD2	TRBV20-1	TRBJ2-3	CSASPPGLAGLF	TGCAGTGCTAGTCCTCCGGGACTAGCGGGGCTTTTT
few	TRBD1	TRBV27	TRBJ1-6	CASSPQPSGGNSPLHF	TGTGCCAGCAGTCCCCAACCGTCAGGGGGGAATTCACCCCTCCACTTT
NA	NA	TRBV6-1	TRBJ1-3	CASRPGKAGNTIYF	TGTGCCAGCCGTCCGGGGAAAGCTGGAAACACCATATATTTT
NA	NA	TRBV28	TRBJ2-7	CASSFPQWGYEQYF	TGTGCCAGCAGTTTTCCCCAGTGGGGCTACGAGCAGTACTTC